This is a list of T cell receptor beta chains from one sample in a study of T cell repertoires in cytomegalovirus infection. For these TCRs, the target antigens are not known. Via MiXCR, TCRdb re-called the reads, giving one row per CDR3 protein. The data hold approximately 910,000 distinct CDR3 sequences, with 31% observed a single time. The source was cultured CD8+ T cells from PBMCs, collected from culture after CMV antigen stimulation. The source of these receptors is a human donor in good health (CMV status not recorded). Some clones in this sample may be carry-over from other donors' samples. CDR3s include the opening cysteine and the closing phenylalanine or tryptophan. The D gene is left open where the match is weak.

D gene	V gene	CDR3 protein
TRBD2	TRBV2	CASSVTSGLGDTQYF
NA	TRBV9	CASSARSSSQNIQYF
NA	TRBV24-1	CATSKGPNTGELFF
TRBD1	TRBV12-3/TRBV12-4	CASSGRDRVDEQFF
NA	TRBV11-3	CASSPQSGSTDTQYF
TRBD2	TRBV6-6	CASSGMGLADYEQYF
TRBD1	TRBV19	CASSQPGTGFPNTGELFF
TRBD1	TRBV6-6	CASKGTGGHQPQHF
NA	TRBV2	CASSEMAGIVNYGYTF
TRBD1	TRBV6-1	CASSEVGTAYEQYF
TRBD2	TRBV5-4	CASSPTSGAGEQFF
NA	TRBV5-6	CASSLEESGRAVFPEAFF
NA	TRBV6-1	CATRNGNEQFF
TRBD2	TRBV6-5	CASRTGTSGVHEQYF
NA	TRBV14	CASSPGEIEETQYF
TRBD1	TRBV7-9	CASQQGAKANYGYTF
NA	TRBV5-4	CASSLTGYGANVLTF
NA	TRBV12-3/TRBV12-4	CASKPPGNYGYTF
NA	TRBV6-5	CASSYSGSYGDTIYF
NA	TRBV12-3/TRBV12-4	CASSLVGNQETQYF
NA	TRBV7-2	CASSLAPGLLPYNEQFF
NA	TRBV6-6	CASSYPKGPDLPGALHF
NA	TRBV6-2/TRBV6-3	CASSRTWDGIGLETQYF
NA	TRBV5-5	CASSFPTALSASDNEQFF
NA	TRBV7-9	CASSLDRSATYEQYF
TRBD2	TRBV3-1	CASSQLAGGHFNEQFF
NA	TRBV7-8	CASSLIRQAFNEKLFF
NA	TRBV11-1	CASSRNKETQYF
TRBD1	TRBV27	CASSLWTGSSPLHF
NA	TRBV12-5	CASGDNPWHGYTF
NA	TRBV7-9	CASSTNRGGPEQYF
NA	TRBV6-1	CASRVHGHDSNQPQHF
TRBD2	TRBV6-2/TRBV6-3	CASTGLSGGVYNEQFF